This entry lists 2 T cell receptor beta chains sequenced from one sample in a study of T cell responses to AZD1222 COVID-19 vaccine. Sequencing was performed with immunoSEQ multiplex PCR; in TCRdb, only in-frame clones are kept and a portion is missing. This table holds 120,000 or so clones, around 80% found once. The sequencing used peripheral blood, collected 28 days after the second AZD1222 dose. The receptors originated from an adult who received the AZD1222 COVID-19 vaccine.

The chain recombines TRBV6-2 or TRBV6-3 with TRBJ1-5, with 11 bases identical to TRBD1. Per the germline V gene, CDR1 is MNHEY and CDR2 is SVGEGT. The CDR3 runs to 17 residues. V shed 4 bases and J 0 bases; nucleotides not matched to a gene: 5. This chain's CDR3 is CASSFWTGGSSNQPQHF. In nucleotides, the CDR3 is TGTGCCAGCAGTTTTTGGACAGGGGGCTCTAGCAATCAGCCCCAGCATTTT.

This clone was detected a few times. Other nucleotide sequences in the sample specify the same CDR3. V is TRBV28 and J is TRBJ1-1, with D uncertain. Trimming took 5 bases from V and 1 from J, leaving 14 bases between them. The CDR3 runs to 15 residues. Germline V gene data show CDR1 as MDHEN and CDR2 as SYDVKM. The CDR3 reads CASSPRGGGNTEAFF. CDR3 DNA sequence: TGTGCCAGCAGTCCCCGAGGCGGAGGGAACACTGAAGCTTTCTTT. The full variable domain, with the rest looked up from reference TRBV28 and TRBJ1-1, is DVKVTQSSRYLVKRTGEKVFLECVQDMDHENMFWYRQDPGLGLRLIYFSYDVKMKEKGDIPEGYSVSREKKERFSLILESASTNQTSMYLCASSPRGGGNTEAFFGQGTRLTVV.